The 17 T cell receptor beta chains presented below share a single source sample, sequenced in a study of cytomegalovirus exposure and HLA in healthy donors. Vbeta (60) and Jbeta (13) primers were used in the PCR. The method was immunoSEQ multiplex PCR; TCRdb's version includes in-frame clones alone and lacks a portion of them. The sample lists some 110,000 clones, roughly three quarters occurring once. The sequenced material came from PBMCs. These receptors were collected from a young woman in good health and CMV-seronegative.

This sequence joins TRBV5-1 and TRBJ2-7; 7 bases fit TRBD1. The CDR3 sequence is 14 residues long. J was trimmed by 0 bases and V by 4 bases; bases with no gene match: 4. Germline lookup yields CDR1 SGHRS and CDR2 YFSETQ. DNA for the CDR3: TGCGCCAGCAGCCTGGGACAGAACTCCTACGAGCAGTACTTC. Translated, it gives CASSLGQNSYEQYF.

This clone was detected a few times. V usage is TRBV13 and J usage is TRBJ1-1; possible D gene TRBD1, 5 bases. The CDR3 runs to 15 residues. Between the trimmed V and J ends, which lost 5 bases and 1 base, there was a span of 14 bases. The germline CDR1 and CDR2 sequences are PRHDT and FYEKMQ (reference sequence). In DNA, the CDR3 is TGTGCCAGCAGCCGTCTCTCCGGGGGGAACACTGAAGCTTTCTTT. Protein sequence: CASSRLSGGNTEAFF. The full variable domain, in which reference TRBV13 and TRBJ1-1 provide the parts outside the CDR3, is AAGVIQSPRHLIKEKRETATLKCYPIPRHDTVYWYQQGPGQDPQFLISFYEKMQSDKGSIPDRFSAQQFSDYHSELNMSSLELGDSALYFCASSRLSGGNTEAFFGQGTRLTVV.

The V and J genes are TRBV9 and TRBJ2-3, with D unresolved. The CDR3 is made up of 13 amino acids. V dropped 5 bases and J dropped 0 bases, with 7 bases sitting between them. Germline values: CDR1 SGDLS, CDR2 YYNGEE. CDR3 sequence (DNA): TGTGCCAGCAGGGCCGCTAGCACAGATACGCAGTATTTT. Translating gives CASRAASTDTQYF.

This clone was recorded a few times. The J gene is TRBJ1-1, the V gene TRBV13, with D possibly matching TRBD1 (6 bases). V lost 2 bases, J lost 1 base, and 11 bases lay in between. The CDR3 is 15 amino acids. The germline gives CDR1 PRHDT, CDR2 FYEKMQ (reference sequence). The CDR3 spells CASSLFHRANTEAFF. In DNA, the CDR3 is TGTGCCAGCAGCTTATTCCACAGGGCGAACACTGAAGCTTTCTTT.

Points on this clone: This CDR3 is also generated by other DNA sequences in the sample. The rearrangement joins TRBV7-2 to TRBJ2-1; 9 bases align to TRBD2. The CDR3 length is 15 residues. V dropped 5 bases and J dropped 3; count of bases not matched to a gene: 5. The V gene's germline CDR1 is SGHTA and CDR2 FQGNSA. The CDR3 loop is CASSPAGGIYNEQFF. For the CDR3, the DNA is TGTGCCAGCAGCCCCGCGGGGGGGATCTACAATGAGCAGTTCTTC.

CDR3 residues: CASSRQGSTINEQFF. The CDR3 DNA reads TGTGCCAGCAGTCGACAGGGGTCTACGATCAATGAGCAGTTCTTC. The rearrangement uses TRBV6-5 and TRBJ2-1; 8 bases agree with TRBD1. The germline V gene encodes CDR1 MNHEY and CDR2 SVGAGI. This CDR3 is 15 amino acids long. With V trimmed by 5 bases and J by 6 bases, 9 bases remained unmatched.

V is TRBV27 and J is TRBJ1-5; TRBD1 is a possible D gene (6 bases). Germline CDR1 MNHEY, CDR2 SMNVEV (reference sequence). This CDR3 contains 12 residues. V lost 3 bases, J lost 7 bases, and 7 bases lay in between. The CDR3 bases are TGTGCCAGCAGTTTGAGGGGGCAGCCCCAGCATTTT. Amino acids: CASSLRGQPQHF.

The chain employs TRBV9 and TRBJ1-1, with D maybe TRBD1 (5 bases). The CDR3 contains 13 residues. Germline V gene lookup returns CDR1 SGDLS and CDR2 YYNGEE. V lost 3 bases to trimming and J lost 3 bases, with 9 bases between them. The CDR3 is CASSEGSDTEAFF. DNA for the CDR3: TGTGCCAGCAGCGAGGGGTCGGACACTGAAGCTTTCTTT.

The V gene is TRBV28, the J gene TRBJ1-1; 9 bases fit TRBD1. Germline values: CDR1 MDHEN, CDR2 SYDVKM. The CDR3 is made up of 16 amino acids. V lost 4 bases, J lost 2 bases, and 8 bases stayed unmatched. The CDR3: CASSSTLDRGNTEAFF. The CDR3 DNA reads as TGTGCCAGCAGTTCAACCTTGGACAGGGGTAACACTGAAGCTTTCTTT.

This clone was detected a few times. The J gene is TRBJ2-1, the V gene TRBV9, with TRBD2 matching 10 bases. The J segment lost 10 bases and the V segment lost 4 bases, leaving 11 bases of the junction unmatched. The CDR3 length is 15 residues. In germline, CDR1 is SGDLS, CDR2 YYNGEE. CDR3 residues: CASSPSGGAGSEQFF. In DNA form, the CDR3 reads TGTGCCAGCAGCCCAAGCGGGGGGGCCGGTAGCGAGCAGTTCTTC.

As for this clone: One junction end does not reproduce the germline sequence, and a read error may be involved. The genes are TRBV7-9 and TRBJ1-5; the match to TRBD1 covers 7 bases. The CDR3 has 15 residues. Germline values: CDR1 SEHNR, CDR2 FQNEAQ (reference sequence). CDR3 sequence reads: CASSLGTGYYQSQHF. CDR3 DNA sequence: TGTGCCAGCAGCTTAGGGACAGGTTACTATCAGTCCCAGCATTTT. Full variable domain (rest looked up from reference TRBV7-9 and TRBJ1-5): DTGVSQNPRHKITKRGQNVTFRCDPISEHNRLYWYRQTLGQGPEFLTYFQNEAQLEKSRLLSDRFSAERPKGSFSTLEIQRTEQGDSAMYLCASSLGTGYYQSQHFGDGTRLSIL.

The chain uses TRBV5-1 and TRBJ1-2, with a weak D call TRBD1 (5 bases). In germline, CDR1 is SGHRS, CDR2 YFSETQ. The V end was cut by 5 bases, the J end by 10 bases, with 24 bases between. The CDR3 runs 15 residues. The CDR3 DNA reads as TGCGCCAGCAGTCCCTATACAGGAGCCCTTGTTGTCTACACCTTC. Protein product: CASSPYTGALVVYTF.

This clone was detected a few times. The chain combines TRBV6-1 with TRBJ2-7; a possible D gene is TRBD1 (6 bases). V shed 8 bases and J shed 3 bases, with 17 bases lying between them. CDR3 length equals 14 residues. Germline-derived CDR1 and CDR2 are MNHNS and SASEGT. DNA for the CDR3: TGTGCCAGCGAATACGGACAGAATGGCTACGAGCAGTACTTC. Its protein product is CASEYGQNGYEQYF.

The CDR3 DNA reads as TGTGCCAGCAGTGTTAATTTCGGACAGGGGAACTATGGCTACACCTTC. Translating it yields CASSVNFGQGNYGYTF. The chain employs TRBV6-1 and TRBJ1-2, with 9 bases identical to TRBD1. CDR1 is MNHNS and CDR2 is SASEGT in the germline V gene. This CDR3 region has 16 residues. Trimming at V came to 4 bases and at J to 2 bases, leaving 8 bases not matched to a gene.

In this sample, this clone turned up once. The chain combines TRBV19 with TRBJ2-1, with D uncertain. The CDR3 is 15 amino acids. V was shortened by 3 bases and J by 7 bases, with 16 bases between the two germline ends. The germline CDR1 and CDR2 sequences are LNHDA and SQIVND (reference sequence). CDR3 loop: CASSISPGGGNEQFF. The CDR3 nucleotides are TGTGCCAGTAGTATCTCCCCAGGTGGTGGAAATGAGCAGTTCTTC.

This clone was picked up a small number of times. The sample holds other DNA sequences that translate to the same CDR3. The chain combines TRBV5-1 with TRBJ1-4, with 7 bases aligning to TRBD1. Germline loops: CDR1 SGHRS, CDR2 YFSETQ. This CDR3 region has 14 residues. Trimming took 0 bases from V and 8 from J; bases not matched to a gene: 4. The DNA for the CDR3 is TGCGCCAGCAGCTTGGACGGGACAGAAGAAAAACTGTTTTTT. Translation: CASSLDGTEEKLFF.

The V call is TRBV7-2, the J call TRBJ1-2, with 7 bases aligning to TRBD1. V lost 6 bases, J lost 8 bases, and 15 bases stayed unmatched. The CDR3 is 15 amino acids. Looked up from germline, CDR1 is SGHTA and CDR2 is FQGNSA. In DNA, the CDR3 is TGTGCCAGCAGTGACCCCGGGACAGTAGTAAGGGGCTACACCTTC. Translation gives CASSDPGTVVRGYTF.